The 27 T cell receptor beta chains below all came from one sample that was sequenced in a study of cytomegalovirus exposure and HLA in healthy donors. Produced via immunoSEQ multiplex PCR; TCRdb's table is partial and in-frame only. The sample records some 84,000 clones, approximately 91% being singletons. The specimen was PBMCs. The receptor source for this set is a man aged 30 to 39 in good health and CMV-seronegative.

The chain is built from TRBV21-1 and TRBJ1-1; the table assigns TRBD1, which was not confirmed against the DNA. TRBV21-1 is a documented pseudogene. This CDR3 has 15 amino acids. CDR3 loop: CASSKRQGTGREAFF. CDR3 sequence (DNA): TGTGCCAGCAGCAAACGCCAAGGGACAGGTCGAGAAGCTTTCTTT.

This clone occurred once. The chain is built from TRBV28 and TRBJ2-6; D gene unclear. The CDR3 extends over 17 amino acids. Between the trimmed V and J ends, which lost 4 bases and 2 bases, there was a span of 15 bases. Looked up from germline, CDR1 is MDHEN and CDR2 is SYDVKM. CDR3 nucleotide sequence: TGTGCCAGCAGTTCCGTAGTGCGGCTAACTGGGGCCAACGTCCTGACTTTC. This translates into CASSSVVRLTGANVLTF.

The chain couples TRBV21-1 to TRBJ2-3; the table's TRBD1 call for D was not verified on the DNA. TRBV21-1 has pseudogene status. The CDR3 length is 16 residues. CDR3 sequence reads: CASSKQAIDSTDTQYF. CDR3 nucleotide sequence: TGTGCCAGCAGCAAACAGGCGATAGATAGCACAGATACGCAGTATTTT.

In its sample, this clone was seen once. This chain links TRBV29-1 with TRBJ2-1, with 7 bases lining up with TRBD2. V was pared by 3 bases and J by 0 bases, with 2 bases of the junction left unmatched. CDR3 length: 14 amino acids. From germline, CDR1 is SQVTM and CDR2 ANQGSEA. This chain's CDR3 is CSVDGGDSYNEQFF. CDR3 sequence (DNA): TGCAGCGTTGATGGGGGGGACTCCTACAATGAGCAGTTCTTC.

The CDR3 here is CASSVGQLSSTDTQYF. CDR3 coding DNA: TGTGCCAGCAGCGTAGGACAGCTCTCTAGCACAGATACGCAGTATTTT. The chain carries TRBV11-2 and TRBJ2-3, with D possibly matching TRBD1 (6 bases). Trimming stripped 5 bases from V and 0 bases from J, with 15 bases between. This CDR3 has 16 amino acids. Germline lookup yields CDR1 SGHAT and CDR2 FQNNGV.

This clone was detected once. V usage is TRBV28 and J usage is TRBJ2-5; the match to TRBD2 covers 9 bases. The CDR3 consists of 13 residues. Germline values: CDR1 MDHEN, CDR2 SYDVKM. V lost 6 bases and J lost 4; bases outside the gene matches: 3. DNA of the CDR3: TGTGCCAGCAGATTAGCGGGAGTAGAGACCCAGTACTTC. Protein product: CASRLAGVETQYF.

V is TRBV30 and J is TRBJ1-3; D call uncertain. V lost 2 bases and J 0 bases, leaving 17 bases between the germline ends. The germline V gene has CDR1 GTSNPN and CDR2 SVGIG (reference sequence). CDR3 size: 17 residues. CDR3 sequence reads: CAWSRGIGSASGNTIYF. CDR3 coding DNA: TGTGCCTGGAGTCGAGGTATCGGCAGTGCCTCTGGAAACACCATATATTTT.

The chain is built from TRBV5-1 and TRBJ2-2; TRBD2 is a possible D gene (6 bases). V lost 4 bases to trimming and J lost 6 bases, with 16 bases between them. The CDR3 extends over 15 amino acids. Germline V CDR1 and CDR2: SGHRS, YFSETQ. This CDR3 reads CASSAGTVSPGELFF. In nucleotides, the CDR3 is TGCGCCAGCAGCGCGGGGACTGTCTCACCCGGGGAGCTGTTTTTT.

V gene TRBV7-8 combines with J gene TRBJ2-7, with D possibly TRBD2 on 6 matching bases. The CDR3 contains 16 residues. V was cut by 6 bases and J by 0 bases, with 18 bases left in between. Germline values: CDR1 SGHVS, CDR2 FQNEAQ. The CDR3 protein is CASSPVGGVLSYEQYF. In DNA, the CDR3 is TGTGCCAGCAGTCCAGTGGGAGGAGTGCTCTCCTACGAGCAGTACTTC.

This clone was counted a single time. The chain recombines TRBV9 with TRBJ2-3; tentatively, D is TRBD2 (6 bases). This CDR3 is built from 15 residues. Trimming took 2 bases from V and 6 from J, leaving 16 bases between them. CDR1 and CDR2 (germline): SGDLS, YYNGEE. The CDR3, as DNA: TGTGCCAGCAGCGTCACGGGAGCCCCCCCGGATACGCAGTATTTT. It yields the protein CASSVTGAPPDTQYF.

The chain is built from TRBV9 and TRBJ2-3; 13 bases are shared with TRBD2. The CDR3 totals 16 residues. Trimming at V came to 2 bases and at J to 6 bases, leaving 6 bases not matched to a gene. Germline assignment: CDR1 SGDLS and CDR2 YYNGEE. CDR3 nucleotide sequence: TGTGCCAGCAGCGTCAGGACTAGCGGGAGAAGGGATACGCAGTATTTT. Amino acid sequence: CASSVRTSGRRDTQYF.

This clone occurred once. This chain links TRBV5-4 with TRBJ1-4, with D possibly matching TRBD1 (5 bases). The CDR3 runs 20 residues. The V end lost 4 bases, the J end lost 3 bases, and 28 bases lay between the germline ends. From germline, CDR1 is SGHNT and CDR2 YYREEE (reference sequence). CDR3 nucleotides: TGTGCCAGCAGCCGCTTTAGTCGGACACCAGGAAAGACGTCTAATGAAAAACTGTTTTTT. Amino acids: CASSRFSRTPGKTSNEKLFF. The full variable domain, in which reference TRBV5-4 and TRBJ1-4 provide the parts outside the CDR3, is ETGVTQSPTHLIKTRGQQVTLRCSSQSGHNTVSWYQQALGQGPQFIFQYYREEENGRGNFPPRFSGLQFPNYSSELNVNALELDDSALYLCASSRFSRTPGKTSNEKLFFGSGTQLSVL.

The chain carries TRBV12-5 and TRBJ2-2; 12 bases align to TRBD2. Germline CDR1 is LGHNT and CDR2 is FRNRAP. CDR3 length equals 19 residues. V gave up 0 bases and J gave up 3 bases; unmatched junction bases: 8. The CDR3 bases are TGTGCTAGTGGTTTGGTACCCTTGACTAGCGGGGGATACACCGGGGAGCTGTTTTTT. Its protein product is CASGLVPLTSGGYTGELFF. The full variable domain, with the rest looked up from reference TRBV12-5 and TRBJ2-2, is DARVTQTPRHKVTEMGQEVTMRCQPILGHNTVFWYRQTMMQGLELLAYFRNRAPLDDSGMPKDRFSAEMPDATLATLKIQPSEPRDSAVYFCASGLVPLTSGGYTGELFFGEGSRLTVL.

J is TRBJ1-2 and V is TRBV6-5; D gene ambiguous. The CDR3 is made up of 14 amino acids. Germline V gene lookup returns CDR1 MNHEY and CDR2 SVGAGI. The V end was cut by 6 bases, the J end by 2 bases, with 13 bases between. The CDR3 spells CASRLSYTNYGYTF. CDR3 bases: TGTGCCAGCAGACTATCTTACACCAACTATGGCTACACCTTC.

This clone was seen only once. Compared with germline, one end of the junction differs, possibly owing to a read error. In DNA, the CDR3 is TGTGCTAGCAGCTTTGGGACAGGGCCTCCGATCGGGGAGCTGTTTTTT. This sequence encodes CASSFGTGPPIGELFF. The chain couples TRBV7-7 to TRBJ2-2, with TRBD1 matching 9 bases. Germline CDR1 reads SSHAT; CDR2 reads FNYEAQ (reference sequence). The CDR3 runs 16 residues.

The chain combines TRBV6-1 with TRBJ1-1; TRBD1 might be the D (5 bases). Looked up from germline, CDR1 is MNHNS and CDR2 is SASEGT. V was clipped by 0 bases and J by 5 bases, with 13 bases between them. The CDR3 has 15 amino acids. CDR3 in amino acids: CASSEAGGGGTEAFF. CDR3 DNA: TGTGCCAGCAGTGAAGCCGGGGGTGGTGGGACTGAAGCTTTCTTT.

The chain has TRBV6-1 and TRBJ2-7; 7 bases agree with TRBD2. After removal of 3 bases from V and 4 bases from J, the junction contained 15 bases not matched to a gene. CDR1 is MNHNS and CDR2 is SASEGT in the germline V gene. The CDR3 has 17 amino acids. The DNA of the CDR3 is TGTGCCAGCAGTGATTCGGTCCCGGGAGGCGCTACTTACGAGCAGTACTTC. It translates to CASSDSVPGGATYEQYF.

This clone occurred once. The genes are TRBV6-5 and TRBJ2-1, with D possibly being TRBD2 (6 bases). This CDR3 contains 14 residues. The V and J ends lost 2 bases and 2 bases respectively, with 7 bases between them. Germline CDR1 is MNHEY and CDR2 is SVGAGI. CDR3: CASSYAGTYNEQFF. The CDR3 region has the DNA TGTGCCAGCAGTTACGCGGGAACCTACAATGAGCAGTTCTTC.

The gene calls are TRBV5-4 and TRBJ2-1; 8 bases fit TRBD2. The V gene end was trimmed by 6 bases and the J gene end by 0 bases; junction bases not matched to a gene: 5. The CDR3 length is 15 residues. CDR1 SGHNT and CDR2 YYREEE come from the germline V gene (reference sequence). CDR3: CASMIAGSSYNEQFF. In nucleotides, the CDR3 is TGTGCCAGCATGATAGCGGGAAGCTCCTACAATGAGCAGTTCTTC. Combining the CDR3 with reference TRBV5-4 and TRBJ2-1 gives the whole variable domain ETGVTQSPTHLIKTRGQQVTLRCSSQSGHNTVSWYQQALGQGPQFIFQYYREEENGRGNFPPRFSGLQFPNYSSELNVNALELDDSALYLCASMIAGSSYNEQFFGPGTRLTVL.

V and J are TRBV7-9 and TRBJ1-4, with 9 bases matching TRBD1. Germline CDR1 reads SEHNR; CDR2 reads FQNEAQ (reference sequence). V shed 4 bases, J shed 8 bases, and the junction held 17 bases outside the gene matches. The CDR3 is 18 amino acids. CDR3 coding DNA: TGTGCCAGCAGCTCGCATAACCCATTGGACAGGGGAGAGGAAAAACTGTTTTTT. This gives the protein CASSSHNPLDRGEEKLFF.

This sequence joins TRBV2 and TRBJ2-7, with TRBD1 identical over 8 bases. This CDR3 contains 14 residues. Losses at the gene ends were 6 bases for V and 6 bases for J; bases not matched to a gene: 10. CDR1 is SNHLY, CDR2 FYNNEI, per germline. The CDR3 protein is CASRVGQGSGEQYF. DNA for the CDR3: TGTGCCAGCAGAGTCGGACAGGGTTCGGGCGAGCAGTACTTC.

The chain joins TRBV5-5 to TRBJ2-1; 9 nucleotides line up with TRBD1. V was clipped by 0 bases and J by 7 bases; unmatched bases: 5. The CDR3 sequence is 15 residues long. The germline V gene encodes CDR1 SGHKS and CDR2 YYEKEE (reference sequence). CDR3 sequence reads: CASSLETGGLNEQFF. The DNA for the CDR3 is TGTGCCAGCAGCTTGGAGACAGGGGGTTTAAATGAGCAGTTCTTC. Looking up the rest from reference TRBV5-5 and TRBJ2-1 gives the full variable domain: DAGVTQSPTHLIKTRGQQVTLRCSPISGHKSVSWYQQVLGQGPQFIFQYYEKEERGRGNFPDRFSARQFPNYSSELNVNALLLGDSALYLCASSLETGGLNEQFFGPGTRLTVL.

CDR3 coding DNA: TGTGCCAGCAGCTTAGAGGACAATCGCAATCAGCCCCAGCATTTT. Translated, it gives CASSLEDNRNQPQHF. V gene TRBV11-2 combines with J gene TRBJ1-5, with D tentatively TRBD1 (5 bases). The CDR3 is made up of 15 amino acids. Trimming pared 0 bases from V and 2 bases from J, leaving 8 bases between. Germline V gives CDR1 SGHAT, CDR2 FQNNGV.

J is TRBJ1-2 and V is TRBV5-4, with TRBD1 matching over 8 bases. V lost 4 bases to trimming and J lost 5 bases; unmatched junction nucleotides: 10. CDR1 SGHNT and CDR2 YYREEE come from the germline V gene (reference sequence). This CDR3 has 15 amino acids. The CDR3 sequence: CASSPGQGPTYGYTF. In DNA form, the CDR3 reads TGTGCCAGCAGCCCAGGACAGGGCCCTACTTATGGCTACACCTTC.

The V gene is TRBV6-5, the J gene TRBJ2-1, with 7 bases aligning to TRBD1. The CDR3 contains 14 residues. Germline V lookup: CDR1 MNHEY, CDR2 SVGAGI. V lost 7 bases, J lost 6 bases, and 9 bases stayed unmatched. The CDR3, as DNA: TGTGCCAGCACAAGACAGGGTTTAATCAATGAGCAGTTCTTC. Translating it yields CASTRQGLINEQFF.

J is TRBJ2-7 and V is TRBV28, with D tentatively TRBD1 (6 bases). Germline CDR1 reads MDHEN; CDR2 reads SYDVKM. The CDR3 length is 16 residues. Between the trimmed V and J ends, which lost 5 bases and 0 bases, there was a span of 17 bases. The CDR3 DNA is TGTGCCAGCAGTCTAAAGACAGGTAGAAGCTCCTACGAGCAGTACTTC. It encodes CASSLKTGRSSYEQYF.

The chain combines TRBV7-8 with TRBJ2-5, with 7 nucleotides matching TRBD2. Germline V gene lookup returns CDR1 SGHVS and CDR2 FQNEAQ. Trimming at V came to 1 base and at J to 5 bases, leaving 7 bases not matched to a gene. The CDR3 extends over 15 amino acids. The CDR3 region has the DNA TGTGCCAGCAGCTTAGGGGTCCAGACTAGCGAGACCCAGTACTTC. Translating gives CASSLGVQTSETQYF.